The rows below give T cell receptor beta chains drawn from one sample of a study of CD8+ T cells in alopecia areata. Method: immunoSEQ multiplex PCR; TCRdb's copy keeps in-frame clones and lacks some. The sample has 150,000 to 160,000 clones, 50% to 65% seen once; the top ten hold roughly a fifth. The sequences come from CD8+ T cells sorted from blood, collected at week 0. The source is a human donor with alopecia areata. Each CDR3 is given with its conserved first and last residue. A D gene is named only where the DNA matches it firmly. Expanded clones are given a class, and other clones once, few, many or no size at all.

cdr3_aa cdr3_nt v_call cdr3_length d_call j_call clone_size
CASSEGSTRDTQYF TGTGCCAGCAGTGAAGGTAGTACAAGAGATACGCAGTATTTT TRBV2 14 . TRBJ2-3 .
CASSLGMTELYEQYF TGTGCCAGCAGTTTGGGGATGACAGAACTCTACGAGCAGTACTTC TRBV5-6 15 . TRBJ2-7 few
CAWSVPVYGQPQHF TGTGCCTGGAGTGTACCCGTTTATGGTCAGCCCCAGCATTTT TRBV30 14 . TRBJ1-5 .
CASSLADIQLADTQYF TGTGCCAGCAGCTTAGCCGATATCCAGCTAGCAGATACGCAGTATTTT TRBV7-8 16 . TRBJ2-3 .
CSVVRRGGAREETQYF TGCAGCGTTGTAAGGAGGGGAGGGGCTCGGGAAGAGACCCAGTACTTC TRBV29-1 16 TRBD2 TRBJ2-5 few
CAISESTGSTYEQYF TGTGCCATCAGTGAGTCGACAGGGTCAACCTACGAGCAGTACTTC TRBV10-3 15 TRBD1 TRBJ2-7 .
CASSFYPGQAQETQYF TGTGCCAGCAGCTTCTATCCGGGACAGGCGCAAGAGACCCAGTACTTC TRBV7-8 16 TRBD1 TRBJ2-5 .
CASSEGSNQPQHF TGTGCCAGCAGTGAAGGTAGCAATCAGCCCCAGCATTTT TRBV25-1 13 . TRBJ1-5 .
CASTVTSGGINEQFF TGTGCCAGCACCGTTACTAGCGGGGGGATCAATGAGCAGTTCTTC TRBV11-3 15 TRBD2 TRBJ2-1 few
CASSSGGPYEQYF TGTGCCAGCTCAAGCGGGGGCCCCTACGAGCAGTACTTC TRBV6-6 13 TRBD2 TRBJ2-7 .
CASSQTIGTEAFF TGCGCCAGCAGCCAAACTATTGGGACTGAAGCTTTCTTT TRBV4-1 13 . TRBJ1-1 .
CASSLGRQATNEKLFF TGTGCCAGCAGCTTAGGAAGACAGGCAACTAATGAAAAACTGTTTTTT TRBV7-6 16 . TRBJ1-4 .
CASSDYVTEAFF TGTGCCAGCAGTGACTATGTGACTGAAGCTTTCTTT TRBV25-1 12 . TRBJ1-1 .
CSVYSSGGNEQFF TGCAGCGTTTATTCTAGCGGGGGCAATGAGCAGTTCTTC TRBV29-1 13 TRBD2 TRBJ2-1 .
CASSPDLEETQYF TGTGCCAGCAGTCCAGACCTCGAAGAGACCCAGTACTTC TRBV27 13 . TRBJ2-5 few
CASSSDRDNEQYF TGCGCCAGCAGCTCAGACAGGGACAACGAGCAGTACTTC TRBV5-1 13 TRBD1 TRBJ2-7 few
CASRSLTGTDTQYF TGTGCCAGCAGGTCACTCACGGGCACAGATACGCAGTATTTT TRBV7-3 14 . TRBJ2-3 .
CSSVATSSSNEQFF TGCAGCTCTGTCGCGACTAGTTCCTCGAATGAGCAGTTCTTC TRBV29-1 14 . TRBJ2-1 few
CASSQGTSSYNEQFF TGTGCCAGCAGCCAAGGGACTAGTTCTTACAATGAGCAGTTCTTC TRBV14 15 TRBD2 TRBJ2-1 few
CASSPQGYEQYF TGCGCCAGCAGCCCTCAGGGGTACGAGCAGTACTTC TRBV5-1 12 . TRBJ2-7 .
CSVAQGQGWDEKLFF TGCAGCGTTGCCCAAGGACAGGGCTGGGATGAAAAACTGTTTTTT TRBV29-1 15 TRBD1 TRBJ1-4 few
CAWSVHGGAGANVLTF TGTGCCTGGAGTGTACATGGCGGGGCTGGGGCCAACGTCCTGACTTTC TRBV30 16 . TRBJ2-6 .
CATRSRNEQFF TGTGCCACCCGGTCACGCAATGAGCAGTTCTTC TRBV2 11 . TRBJ2-1 .
CASSAQLAGPGDTQYF TGTGCCAGCAGCGCCCAACTAGCGGGGCCTGGCGATACGCAGTATTTT TRBV13 16 TRBD2 TRBJ2-3 once
CAISDPGLAVNNEQFF TGTGCCATCAGTGACCCGGGACTAGCGGTTAACAATGAGCAGTTCTTC TRBV10-3 16 TRBD2 TRBJ2-1 few
CASSSRWTEETQYF TGTGCCAGCAGCTCCCGATGGACAGAAGAGACCCAGTACTTC TRBV7-8 14 . TRBJ2-5 .
CSVALGTGELFF TGCAGCGTTGCGCTAGGCACCGGGGAGCTGTTTTTT TRBV29-1 12 . TRBJ2-2 .
CASSLARAPEAFF TGTGCCAGCAGCTTGGCCAGGGCGCCTGAAGCTTTCTTT TRBV5-4 13 . TRBJ1-1 once
CAWSVGDYEQYF TGTGCCTGGAGTGTGGGAGATTACGAGCAGTACTTC TRBV30 12 . TRBJ2-7 once
CASSLGSTSGTYEQYF TGTGCCAGCAGCTTAGGGTCGACTAGCGGGACCTACGAGCAGTACTTC TRBV7-6 16 TRBD2 TRBJ2-7 .
CASRLFAVEDYTF TGTGCCAGCAGGCTATTCGCGGTTGAGGACTACACCTTC TRBV6-5 13 . TRBJ1-2 .
CASRPDALETQYF TGTGCCAGCAGACCCGACGCGTTGGAGACCCAGTACTTC TRBV11-2 13 . TRBJ2-5 few
CSASVRELF TGCAGTGCTAGTGTCAGGGAACTTTTT TRBV20-1 9 . TRBJ1-4 .
CASSFGSTNEQFF TGTGCCAGCAGCTTCGGTAGTACGAATGAGCAGTTCTTC TRBV13 13 . TRBJ2-1 .
CASSPTGGHSPLHF TGCGCCAGCAGCCCCACAGGGGGCCATTCACCCCTCCACTTT TRBV5-1 14 TRBD1 TRBJ1-6 few
CASSSQGAGYTF TGTGCCAGCAGCTCCCAGGGAGCAGGCTACACCTTC TRBV7-6 12 . TRBJ1-2 .
CASSLMEGDTQYF TGTGCCAGCAGCTTGATGGAGGGAGATACGCAGTATTTT TRBV5-8 13 . TRBJ2-3 .
CSASGTKTNYEQYF TGCAGCGCGTCCGGGACAAAAACGAACTACGAGCAGTACTTC TRBV29-1 14 . TRBJ2-7 few
CASSFPTGAADTQYF TGTGCCAGCAGCTTTCCTACGGGGGCCGCAGATACGCAGTATTTT TRBV5-6 15 . TRBJ2-3 .
CASRDTRDRGDTEAFF TGTGCCAGCAGGGACACGCGGGACAGGGGAGACACTGAAGCTTTCTTT TRBV2 16 TRBD1 TRBJ1-1 .
CAISEGGSTAVEQYF TGTGCCATCAGTGAGGGGGGCAGCACCGCCGTCGAGCAGTACTTC TRBV10-3 15 . TRBJ2-7 few
CASSLGLAVFASTDTQYF TGCGCCAGCAGCTTGGGACTAGCGGTATTCGCTAGCACAGATACGCAGTATTTT TRBV5-1 18 TRBD2 TRBJ2-3 .
CAIMGQDYEQYF TGTGCCATCATGGGACAGGATTACGAGCAGTACTTC TRBV10-3 12 TRBD1 TRBJ2-7 few
CASRGGQSYEQYF TGTGCCAGCAGGGGGGGACAGAGCTACGAGCAGTACTTC TRBV7-2 13 . TRBJ2-7 .
CASSQDRYEQYF TGCGCCAGCAGCCAAGACAGGTACGAGCAGTACTTC TRBV4-3 12 . TRBJ2-7 .
CASSLSLNTEAFF TGTGCCAGCAGTTTATCCCTGAACACTGAAGCTTTCTTT TRBV27 13 . TRBJ1-1 once
CASSVNQGQSTNEKLFF TGTGCCAGCAGCGTTAATCAGGGACAGTCAACTAATGAAAAACTGTTTTTT TRBV9 17 TRBD1 TRBJ1-4 .
CASSSTVAKNIQYF TGTGCCAGCAGCTCGACCGTGGCCAAAAACATTCAGTACTTC TRBV28 14 . TRBJ2-4 few
CASSAPGARNEQFF TGCGCCAGCAGCGCACCCGGGGCCCGCAATGAGCAGTTCTTC TRBV5-1 14 . TRBJ2-1 .
CASSLDGGFSNQPQHF TGTGCCAGCAGCTTGGACGGAGGGTTCAGCAATCAGCCCCAGCATTTT TRBV5-6 16 . TRBJ1-5 .
CASSEGVDRPPIYNEQFF TGTGCCAGCAGTGAAGGAGTGGATAGGCCCCCTATATACAATGAGCAGTTCTTC TRBV2 18 . TRBJ2-1 .
CASSPLSGGFYEQYF TGCGCCAGCAGCCCCCTCAGCGGGGGATTCTACGAGCAGTACTTC TRBV4-1 15 TRBD2 TRBJ2-7 .
CASSQDGGVGYEQYF TGCGCCAGCAGCCAAGATGGGGGAGTCGGCTACGAGCAGTACTTC TRBV4-3 15 . TRBJ2-7 few